This entry features one TCR beta chain sequence. Unmatched junction bases numbered 4, after V lost 3 bases and J lost 0 bases. This CDR3 has 16 residues. CDR1 is MNHEY and CDR2 is SMNVEV in the germline V gene (reference sequence). The data originate from a study of blood T cell repertoires in COVID-19. Study background: The study drew acute and convalescent COVID-19 samples from the United States, Italy and Spain. The cDNA or gDNA used as material had been derived from T cells, B-cell-depleted T cells, or PBMCs.

As originally analysed: Using reference gene primer amplification, nucleated cell counts were estimated. Assay: immunoSEQ multiplex PCR; the TCRdb copy retains only in-frame clones and omits some. The DNA gave D and trimming, while V, J and clone size come from that table. The sample consists of some 180,000 clones, around 90% of them appearing once. Material for sequencing was peripheral blood. The V call is TRBV27, the J call TRBJ1-3, with 8 nucleotides matching TRBD1. The receptor was derived from a man aged 50-60 years who had recovered from COVID-19. CDR3 bases: TGTGCCAGCAGTTTGGCGGGACAGGCCTCTGGAAACACCATATATTTT. It translates to CASSLAGQASGNTIYF.